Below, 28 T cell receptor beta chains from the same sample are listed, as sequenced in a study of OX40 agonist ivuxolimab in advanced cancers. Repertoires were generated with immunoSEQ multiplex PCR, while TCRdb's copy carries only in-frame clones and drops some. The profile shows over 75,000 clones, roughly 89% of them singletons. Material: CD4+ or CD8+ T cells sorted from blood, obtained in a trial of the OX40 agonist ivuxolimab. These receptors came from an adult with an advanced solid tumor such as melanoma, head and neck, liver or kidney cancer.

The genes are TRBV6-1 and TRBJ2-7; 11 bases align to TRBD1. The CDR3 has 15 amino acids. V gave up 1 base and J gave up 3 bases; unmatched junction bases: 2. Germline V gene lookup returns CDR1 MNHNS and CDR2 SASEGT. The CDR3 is CASSEEGTGGYEQYF. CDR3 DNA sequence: TGTGCCAGCAGTGAAGAGGGGACAGGGGGCTACGAGCAGTACTTC.

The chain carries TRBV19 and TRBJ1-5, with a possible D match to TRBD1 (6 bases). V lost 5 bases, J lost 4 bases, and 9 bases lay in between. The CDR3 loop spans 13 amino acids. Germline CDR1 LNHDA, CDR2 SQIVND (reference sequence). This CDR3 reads CASSSGQNQPQHF. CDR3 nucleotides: TGTGCCAGTAGTTCTGGACAGAATCAGCCCCAGCATTTT.

The DNA for the CDR3 is TGCAGTGCTCCTAAACAGGGAACGCAGTATTTT. Residues: CSAPKQGTQYF. The chain combines TRBV20-1 with TRBJ2-3; a possible D gene is TRBD1 (6 bases). In germline, CDR1 is DFQATT, CDR2 SNEGSKA (reference sequence). CDR3 size: 11 residues. The V and J ends lost 5 bases and 9 bases respectively, with 12 bases between them.

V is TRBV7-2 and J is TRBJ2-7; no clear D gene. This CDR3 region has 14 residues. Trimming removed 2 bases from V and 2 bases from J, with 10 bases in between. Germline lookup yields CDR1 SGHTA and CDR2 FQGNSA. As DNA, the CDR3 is TGTGCCAGCAGCTTAATGCGGCAGGCCTACGAGCAGTACTTC. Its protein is CASSLMRQAYEQYF.

The CDR3 region is CASSLGTDTQYF. CDR3 coding DNA: TGTGCCAGCAGTTTAGGGACAGATACGCAGTATTTT. The rearrangement links TRBV27 to TRBJ2-3; D gene unclear. Trimming took 2 bases from V and 3 from J, leaving 3 bases between them. The CDR3 consists of 12 residues. The germline V gene encodes CDR1 MNHEY and CDR2 SMNVEV (reference sequence).

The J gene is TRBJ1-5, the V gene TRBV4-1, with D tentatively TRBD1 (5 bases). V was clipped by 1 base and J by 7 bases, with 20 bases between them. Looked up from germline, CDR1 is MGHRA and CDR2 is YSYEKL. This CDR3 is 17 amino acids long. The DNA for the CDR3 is TGCGCCAGCAGCCAAGTGGGACCGGGAACGGGCAGGCAGCCCCAGCATTTT. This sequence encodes CASSQVGPGTGRQPQHF.

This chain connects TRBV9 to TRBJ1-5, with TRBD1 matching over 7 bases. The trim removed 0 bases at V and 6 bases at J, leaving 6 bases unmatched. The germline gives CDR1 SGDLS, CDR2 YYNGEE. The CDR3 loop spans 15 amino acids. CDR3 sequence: CASSVGTGRGQPQHF. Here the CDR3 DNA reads TGTGCCAGCAGCGTAGGGACAGGTCGAGGTCAGCCCCAGCATTTT. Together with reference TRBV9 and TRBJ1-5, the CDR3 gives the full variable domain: DSGVTQTPKHLITATGQRVTLRCSPRSGDLSVYWYQQSLDQGLQFLIQYYNGEERAKGNILERFSAQQFPDLHSELNLSSLELGDSALYFCASSVGTGRGQPQHFGDGTRLSIL.

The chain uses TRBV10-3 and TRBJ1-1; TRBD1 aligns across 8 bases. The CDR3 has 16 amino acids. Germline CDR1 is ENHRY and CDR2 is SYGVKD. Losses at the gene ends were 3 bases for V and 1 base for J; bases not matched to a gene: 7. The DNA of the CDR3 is TGTGCCATCAGTGATACTGGACAGGGAGGGAACACTGAAGCTTTCTTT. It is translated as CAISDTGQGGNTEAFF.

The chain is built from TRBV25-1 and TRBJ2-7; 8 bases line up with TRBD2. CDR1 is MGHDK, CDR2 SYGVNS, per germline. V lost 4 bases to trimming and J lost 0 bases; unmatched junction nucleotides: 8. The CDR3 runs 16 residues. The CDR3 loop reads CASSARAGDGSYEQYF. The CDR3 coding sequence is TGTGCCAGCAGTGCCCGAGCGGGAGACGGCTCCTACGAGCAGTACTTC.

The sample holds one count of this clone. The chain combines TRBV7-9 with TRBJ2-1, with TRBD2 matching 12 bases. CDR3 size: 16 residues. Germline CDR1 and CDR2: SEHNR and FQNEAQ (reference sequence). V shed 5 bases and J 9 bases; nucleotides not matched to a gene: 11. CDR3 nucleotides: TGTGCCAGCAGCCCGACTAGCGGGAGTTTAGGGGGTGAGCAGTTCTTC. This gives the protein CASSPTSGSLGGEQFF.

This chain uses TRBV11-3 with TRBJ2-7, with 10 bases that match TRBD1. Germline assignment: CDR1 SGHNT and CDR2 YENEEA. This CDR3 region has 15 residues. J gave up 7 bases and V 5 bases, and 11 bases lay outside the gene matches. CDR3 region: CASSLPGDRGWEQYF. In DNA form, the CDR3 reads TGTGCCAGCAGCCTCCCGGGGGACAGGGGCTGGGAGCAGTACTTC.

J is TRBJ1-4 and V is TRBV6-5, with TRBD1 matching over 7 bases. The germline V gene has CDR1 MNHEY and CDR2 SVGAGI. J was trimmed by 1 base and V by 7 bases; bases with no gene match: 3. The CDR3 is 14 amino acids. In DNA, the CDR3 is TGTGCCAGCACTAGGGACAGAACTAATGAAAAACTGTTTTTT. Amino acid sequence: CASTRDRTNEKLFF.

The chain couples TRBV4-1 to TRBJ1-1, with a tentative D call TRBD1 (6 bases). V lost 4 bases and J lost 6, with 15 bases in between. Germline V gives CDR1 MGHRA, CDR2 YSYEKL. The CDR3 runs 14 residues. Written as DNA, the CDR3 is TGCGCCAGCAGCCTAGTACAGGGCGAGGCTGAAGCTTTCTTT. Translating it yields CASSLVQGEAEAFF.

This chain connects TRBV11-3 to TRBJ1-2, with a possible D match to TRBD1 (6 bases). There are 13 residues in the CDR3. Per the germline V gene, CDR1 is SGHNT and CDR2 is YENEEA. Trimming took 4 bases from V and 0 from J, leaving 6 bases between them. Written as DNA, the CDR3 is TGTGCCAGCAGCTGGACAGCTAACTATGGCTACACCTTC. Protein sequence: CASSWTANYGYTF.

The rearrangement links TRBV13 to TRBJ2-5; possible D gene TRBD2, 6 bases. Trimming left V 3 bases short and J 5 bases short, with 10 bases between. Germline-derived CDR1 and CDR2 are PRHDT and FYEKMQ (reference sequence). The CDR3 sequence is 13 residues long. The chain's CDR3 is CASSFARGETQYF. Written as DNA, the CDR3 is TGTGCCAGCAGCTTTGCTCGGGGGGAGACCCAGTACTTC.

The CDR3 sequence is CASSLNPDPGGELFF. CDR3 sequence (DNA): TGTGCCAGCAGTTTGAATCCGGACCCGGGAGGGGAGCTGTTTTTT. V is TRBV27 and J is TRBJ2-2; D might be TRBD2 (5 bases). The CDR3 runs to 15 residues. CDR1 MNHEY and CDR2 SMNVEV come from the germline V gene (reference sequence). V was trimmed by 3 bases and J by 8 bases, leaving 16 bases between them.

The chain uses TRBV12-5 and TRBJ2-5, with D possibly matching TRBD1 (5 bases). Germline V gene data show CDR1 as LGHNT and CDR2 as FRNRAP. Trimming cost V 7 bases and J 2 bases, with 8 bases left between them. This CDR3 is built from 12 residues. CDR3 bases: TGTGCTAGTGCCAGGACACAAGAGACCCAGTACTTC. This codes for CASARTQETQYF.

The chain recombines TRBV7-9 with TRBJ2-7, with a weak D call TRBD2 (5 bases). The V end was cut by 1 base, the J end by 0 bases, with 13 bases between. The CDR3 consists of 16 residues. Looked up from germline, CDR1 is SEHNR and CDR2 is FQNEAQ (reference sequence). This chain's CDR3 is CASSLVGARSSYEQYF. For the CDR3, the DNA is TGTGCCAGCAGCTTAGTGGGAGCGAGAAGCTCCTACGAGCAGTACTTC.

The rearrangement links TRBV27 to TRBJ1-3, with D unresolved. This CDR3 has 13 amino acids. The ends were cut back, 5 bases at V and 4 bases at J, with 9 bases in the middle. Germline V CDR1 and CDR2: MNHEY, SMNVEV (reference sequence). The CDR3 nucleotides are TGTGCCAGCAGTCGGGTACAGGGAAACACCATATATTTT. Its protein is CASSRVQGNTIYF.

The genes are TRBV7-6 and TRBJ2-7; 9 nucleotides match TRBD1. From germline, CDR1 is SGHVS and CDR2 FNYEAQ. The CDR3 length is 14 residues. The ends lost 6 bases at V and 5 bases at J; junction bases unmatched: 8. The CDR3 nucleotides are TGTGCCAGCAGTCGGGACAGGGCGACCCACGAGCAGTACTTC. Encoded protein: CASSRDRATHEQYF.

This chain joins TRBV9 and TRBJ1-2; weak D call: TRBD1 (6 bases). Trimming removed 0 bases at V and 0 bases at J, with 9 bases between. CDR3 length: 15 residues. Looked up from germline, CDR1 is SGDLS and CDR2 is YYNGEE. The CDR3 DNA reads TGTGCCAGCAGCGTAGAGGGGACATCTAACTATGGCTACACCTTC. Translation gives CASSVEGTSNYGYTF.

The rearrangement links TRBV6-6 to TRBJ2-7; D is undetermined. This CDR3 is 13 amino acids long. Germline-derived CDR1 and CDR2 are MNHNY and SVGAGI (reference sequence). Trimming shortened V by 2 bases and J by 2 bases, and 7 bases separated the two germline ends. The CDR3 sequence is CASSYALTYEQYF. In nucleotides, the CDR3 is TGTGCCAGCAGTTACGCACTGACCTACGAGCAGTACTTC.

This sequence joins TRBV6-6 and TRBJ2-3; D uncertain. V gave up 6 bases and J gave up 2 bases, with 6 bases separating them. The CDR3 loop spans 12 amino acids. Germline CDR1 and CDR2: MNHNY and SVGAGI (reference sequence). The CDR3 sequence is CASSKPTDTQYF. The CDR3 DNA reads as TGTGCCAGCAGCAAACCCACAGATACGCAGTATTTT.

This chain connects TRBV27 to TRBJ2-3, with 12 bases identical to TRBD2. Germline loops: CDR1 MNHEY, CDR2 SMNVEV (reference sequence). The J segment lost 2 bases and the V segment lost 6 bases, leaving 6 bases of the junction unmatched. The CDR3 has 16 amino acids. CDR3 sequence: CASRPGLAGNTDTQYF. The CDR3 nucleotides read TGTGCCAGCAGACCGGGACTAGCGGGCAACACAGATACGCAGTATTTT.

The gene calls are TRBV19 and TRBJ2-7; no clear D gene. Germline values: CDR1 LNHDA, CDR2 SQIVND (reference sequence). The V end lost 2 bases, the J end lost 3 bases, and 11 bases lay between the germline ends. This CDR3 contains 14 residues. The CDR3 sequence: CASSIYAGSYEQYF. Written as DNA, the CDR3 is TGTGCCAGTAGTATATACGCAGGAAGCTACGAGCAGTACTTC.

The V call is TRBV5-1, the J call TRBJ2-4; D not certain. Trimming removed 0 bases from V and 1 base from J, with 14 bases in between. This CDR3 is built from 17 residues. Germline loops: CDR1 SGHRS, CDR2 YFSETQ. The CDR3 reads CASSLEGTSRAKNIQYF. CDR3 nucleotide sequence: TGCGCCAGCAGCTTGGAGGGCACAAGTCGTGCCAAAAACATTCAGTACTTC.

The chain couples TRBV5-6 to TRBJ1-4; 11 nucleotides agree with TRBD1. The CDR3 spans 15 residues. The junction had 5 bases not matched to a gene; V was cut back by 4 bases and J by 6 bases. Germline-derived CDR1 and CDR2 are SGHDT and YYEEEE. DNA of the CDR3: TGTGCCAGCAGCCGACCGGGACAGGGGGATGAAAAACTGTTTTTT. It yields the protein CASSRPGQGDEKLFF.

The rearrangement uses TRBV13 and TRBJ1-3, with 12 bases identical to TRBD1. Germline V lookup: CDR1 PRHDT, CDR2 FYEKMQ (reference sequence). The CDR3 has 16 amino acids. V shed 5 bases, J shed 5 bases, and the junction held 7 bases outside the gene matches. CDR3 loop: CASSQSGTGGRNTIYF. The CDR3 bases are TGTGCCAGCAGCCAATCCGGGACAGGGGGCAGAAACACCATATATTTT.